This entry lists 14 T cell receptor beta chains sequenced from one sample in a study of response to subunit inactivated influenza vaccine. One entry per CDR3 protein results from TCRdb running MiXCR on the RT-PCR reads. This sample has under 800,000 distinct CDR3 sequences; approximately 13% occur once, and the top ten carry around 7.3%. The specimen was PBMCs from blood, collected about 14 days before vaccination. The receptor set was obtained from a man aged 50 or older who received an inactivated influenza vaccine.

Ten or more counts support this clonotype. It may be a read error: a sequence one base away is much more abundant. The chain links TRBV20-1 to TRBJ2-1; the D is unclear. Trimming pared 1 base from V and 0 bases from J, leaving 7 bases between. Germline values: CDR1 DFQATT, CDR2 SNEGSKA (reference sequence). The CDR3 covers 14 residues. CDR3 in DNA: TGCAGTGCTAGAGGGCGGAACTCCTACAATGAGCAGTTCTTC. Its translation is CSARGRNSYNEQFF.

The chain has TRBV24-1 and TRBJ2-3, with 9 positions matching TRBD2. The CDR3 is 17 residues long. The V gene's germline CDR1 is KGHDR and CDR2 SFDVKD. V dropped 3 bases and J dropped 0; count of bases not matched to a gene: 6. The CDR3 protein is CATSDPRLAESTDTQYF. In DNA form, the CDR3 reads TGTGCCACCAGTGATCCCCGACTAGCGGAAAGCACAGATACGCAGTATTTT.

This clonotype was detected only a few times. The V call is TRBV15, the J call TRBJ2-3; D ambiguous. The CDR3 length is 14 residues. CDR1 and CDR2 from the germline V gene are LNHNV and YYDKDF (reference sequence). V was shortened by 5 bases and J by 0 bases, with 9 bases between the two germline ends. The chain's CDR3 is CATSWLASTDTQYF. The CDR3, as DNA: TGTGCCACCAGCTGGTTAGCTAGCACAGATACGCAGTATTTT.

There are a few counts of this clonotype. The CDR3 reads CATSDPPGQGAVADTQYF. The CDR3 DNA reads TGTGCCACCAGTGATCCTCCGGGACAGGGGGCGGTGGCAGATACGCAGTATTTT. This chain joins TRBV24-1 and TRBJ2-3, with 12 bases identical to TRBD1. Germline V gene data show CDR1 as KGHDR and CDR2 as SFDVKD. J lost 4 bases, V lost 3 bases, and 10 bases had no gene match. The CDR3 has 18 amino acids.

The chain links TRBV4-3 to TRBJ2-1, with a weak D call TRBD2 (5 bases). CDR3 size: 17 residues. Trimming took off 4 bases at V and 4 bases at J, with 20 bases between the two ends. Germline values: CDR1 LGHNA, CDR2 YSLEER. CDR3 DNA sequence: TGCGCCAGCAGCCTACTACTAGACCGATCCCCATACAATGAGCAGTTCTTC. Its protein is CASSLLLDRSPYNEQFF.

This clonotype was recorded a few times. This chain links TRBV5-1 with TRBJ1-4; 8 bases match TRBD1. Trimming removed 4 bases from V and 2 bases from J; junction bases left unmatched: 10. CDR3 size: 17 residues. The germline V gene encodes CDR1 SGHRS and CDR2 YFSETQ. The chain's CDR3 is CASSERQGIVTNEKLFF. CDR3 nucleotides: TGCGCCAGCAGCGAGCGACAGGGGATTGTGACTAATGAAAAACTGTTTTTT. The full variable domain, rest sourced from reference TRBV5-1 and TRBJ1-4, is KAGVTQTPRYLIKTRGQQVTLSCSPISGHRSVSWYQQTPGQGLQFLFEYFSETQRNKGNFPGRFSGRQFSNSRSEMNVSTLELGDSALYLCASSERQGIVTNEKLFFGSGTQLSVL.

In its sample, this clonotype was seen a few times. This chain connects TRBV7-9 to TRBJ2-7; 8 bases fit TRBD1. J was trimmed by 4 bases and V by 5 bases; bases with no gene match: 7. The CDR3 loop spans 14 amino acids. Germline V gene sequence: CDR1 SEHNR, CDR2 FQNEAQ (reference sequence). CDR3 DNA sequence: TGTGCCAGCAGCATGACAGGGGCCTTTTACGAGCAGTACTTC. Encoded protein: CASSMTGAFYEQYF.

CDR3 coding DNA: TGTGCCAGCAGCTTGACGGCCTGGGCCTACAATGAGCAGTTCTTC. Protein: CASSLTAWAYNEQFF. This sequence joins TRBV7-2 and TRBJ2-1, with D hard to call. This CDR3 region has 15 residues. Germline V lookup: CDR1 SGHTA, CDR2 FQGNSA. V lost 3 bases, J lost 2 bases, and 11 bases lay in between.

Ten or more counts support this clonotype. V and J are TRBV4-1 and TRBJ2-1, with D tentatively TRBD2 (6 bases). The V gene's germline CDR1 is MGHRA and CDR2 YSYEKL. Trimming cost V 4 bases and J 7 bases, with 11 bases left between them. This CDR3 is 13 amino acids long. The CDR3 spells CASSLRDSNEQFF. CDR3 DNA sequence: TGCGCCAGCAGCCTCCGGGACTCGAATGAGCAGTTCTTC.

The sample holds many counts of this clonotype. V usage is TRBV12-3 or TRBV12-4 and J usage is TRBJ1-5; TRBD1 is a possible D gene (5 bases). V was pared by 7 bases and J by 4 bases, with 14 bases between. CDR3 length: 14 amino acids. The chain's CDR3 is CASTPGGTNQPQHF. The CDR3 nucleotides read TGTGCCAGCACCCCGGGGGGGACGAATCAGCCCCAGCATTTT.

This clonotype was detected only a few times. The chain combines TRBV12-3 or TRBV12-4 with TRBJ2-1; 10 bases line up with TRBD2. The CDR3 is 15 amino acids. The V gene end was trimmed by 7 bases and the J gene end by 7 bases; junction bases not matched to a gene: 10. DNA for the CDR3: TGTGCCAGCAACCTTAGCGGGGGGTTTAGAAATGAGCAGTTCTTC. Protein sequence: CASNLSGGFRNEQFF.

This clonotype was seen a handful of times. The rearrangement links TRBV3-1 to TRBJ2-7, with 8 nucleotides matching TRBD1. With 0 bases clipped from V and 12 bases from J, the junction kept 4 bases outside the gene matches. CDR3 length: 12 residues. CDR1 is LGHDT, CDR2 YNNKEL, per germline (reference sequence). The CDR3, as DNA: TGTGCCAGCAGCCAAGAAGGACAGGGCCTGTACTTC. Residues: CASSQEGQGLYF.

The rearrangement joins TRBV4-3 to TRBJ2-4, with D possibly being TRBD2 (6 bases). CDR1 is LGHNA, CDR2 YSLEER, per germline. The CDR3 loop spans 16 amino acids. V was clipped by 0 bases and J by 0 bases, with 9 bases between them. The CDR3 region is CASSQDGTLAKNIQYF. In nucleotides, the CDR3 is TGCGCCAGCAGCCAAGATGGGACTCTAGCCAAAAACATTCAGTACTTC.

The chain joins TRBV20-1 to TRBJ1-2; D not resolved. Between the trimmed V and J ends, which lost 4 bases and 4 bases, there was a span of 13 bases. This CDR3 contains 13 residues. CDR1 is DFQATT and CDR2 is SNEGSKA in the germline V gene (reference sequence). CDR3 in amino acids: CSAKTRRGYGYTF. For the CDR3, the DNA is TGCAGTGCTAAGACACGGAGAGGCTATGGCTACACCTTC.